These T cell receptor beta chains were read from a single sample in a study of blood T cell repertoires in COVID-19. The table came from immunoSEQ multiplex PCR; TCRdb's copy has only in-frame clones and leaves some out. The table includes some 250,000 clones, about 84% detected once. Specimen: peripheral blood. These receptors all come from a man older than 75 with acute or convalescent COVID-19. Both conserved end residues are part of each CDR3. Fields, in order: clone size, J gene, V gene, D gene, CDR3 protein, CDR3 DNA. The D gene is left open where the match is weak. Some rows have no size entry. The others give once, few or many, or a class for an expanded clone.

>-|TRBJ1-2|TRBV18|-
CASSPPGQVGRGYTF
TGTGCCAGCTCACCACCGGGACAAGTAGGACGGGGCTACACCTTC
>-|TRBJ1-3|TRBV3-1/TRBV3-2|TRBD1
CAIGRDSNTIYF
TGTGCCATCGGACGGGACAGCAACACCATATATTTT
>-|TRBJ1-2|TRBV28|-
CAWGGGGVYGYTF
TGTGCCTGGGGAGGTGGTGGAGTCTATGGCTACACCTTC
>-|TRBJ1-4|TRBV7-2|-
CACGRALNEKLFF
TGTGCCTGCGGGAGGGCCCTTAATGAAAAACTGTTTTTT
>few|TRBJ1-3|TRBV4-3|-
CASSQDPRGGGRNTIYF
TGCGCCAGCAGCCAAGATCCCCGAGGGGGGGGCCGTAACACCATATATTTT
>-|TRBJ1-2|TRBV15|-
CATSRDPGLANYGYTF
TGTGCCACCAGCAGAGATCCGGGGTTAGCTAACTATGGCTACACCTTC
>-|TRBJ2-3|TRBV9|TRBD2
CASSVSGRRDTQYF
TGTGCCAGCAGCGTTAGCGGGAGGAGAGATACGCAGTATTTT
>-|TRBJ1-1|TRBV3-1/TRBV3-2|-
CASSSWGGLSTEAFF
TGTGCCAGCAGTTCATGGGGGGGGCTGAGCACTGAAGCTTTCTTT
>few|TRBJ2-7|TRBV19|TRBD1
CASTSVSGGEQYF
TGTGCCAGTACCTCCGTGTCAGGGGGCGAGCAGTACTTC
>once|TRBJ1-6|TRBV7-9|-
CASSSWTENSPLHF
TGTGCCAGCAGCTCCTGGACAGAAAATTCACCCCTCCACTTT
>-|TRBJ2-7|TRBV5-1|-
CASSLALDPVYEQYF
TGCGCCAGCAGCTTGGCCCTAGACCCTGTCTACGAGCAGTACTTC
>-|TRBJ1-5|TRBV5-1|-
CASSLEGSGNQPQHF
TGCGCCAGCAGCTTGGAGGGGAGCGGGAATCAGCCCCAGCATTTT
>-|TRBJ1-5|TRBV4-1|-
CASSQDPLQPQHF
TGCGCCAGCAGCCAAGACCCACTTCAGCCCCAGCATTTT
>-|TRBJ1-5|TRBV4-2|-
CASSQDHTDQPQHF
TGTGCCAGCAGCCAAGATCACACCGATCAGCCCCAGCATTTT
>once|TRBJ1-1|TRBV2|-
CASSPPLALLNTEAFF
TGTGCCAGCAGTCCCCCCCTGGCACTACTGAACACTGAAGCTTTCTTT
>-|TRBJ2-7|TRBV7-9|TRBD1
CASSLRGDRGNEQYF
TGTGCCAGCAGCTTAAGGGGGGACAGGGGTAACGAGCAGTACTTC
>-|TRBJ2-1|TRBV5-1|-
CASSGSVGHEQFF
TGCGCCAGCAGCGGGTCTGTGGGGCATGAGCAGTTCTTC
>-|TRBJ1-6|TRBV24-1|-
CATSLGVANSPLHF
TGTGCCACCAGTCTCGGAGTAGCAAATTCACCCCTCCACTTT
>few|TRBJ1-2|TRBV19|TRBD1
CASSPQGKENYGYTF
TGTGCCAGTAGTCCACAGGGGAAGGAGAACTATGGCTACACCTTC
>few|TRBJ2-5|TRBV7-2|TRBD2
CASSKDGGETQYF
TGTGCCAGCAGCAAAGACGGGGGGGAGACCCAGTACTTC
>-|TRBJ2-3|TRBV7-2|TRBD1
CASSFNSQGVTDTQYF
TGTGCCAGCAGCTTTAATAGTCAGGGGGTCACAGATACGCAGTATTTT
>-|TRBJ1-5|TRBV18|TRBD1
CASSPGTGSNQPQHF
TGTGCCAGCTCACCAGGGACAGGGAGCAATCAGCCCCAGCATTTT
>-|TRBJ2-1|TRBV27|-
CASSWTNPTYNEQFF
TGTGCCAGCAGCTGGACTAATCCGACCTACAATGAGCAGTTCTTC
>once|TRBJ2-7|TRBV18|TRBD1
CASSPGQGRDEQYF
TGTGCCAGCTCACCGGGACAGGGTAGGGACGAGCAGTACTTC
>-|TRBJ1-1|TRBV5-1|-
CASSVAGGGTEAFF
TGCGCCAGCAGCGTGGCTGGGGGGGGCACTGAAGCTTTCTTT
>-|TRBJ1-2|TRBV2|-
CASSELRANYGYTF
TGTGCCAGCAGTGAACTCCGAGCTAACTATGGCTACACCTTC
>-|TRBJ1-5|TRBV5-6|-
CASSLGGAYQPQHF
TGTGCCAGCAGCTTGGGCGGGGCGTATCAGCCCCAGCATTTT
>-|TRBJ1-5|TRBV6-5|-
CASRTASNQPQHF
TGTGCCAGCAGGACTGCTAGCAATCAGCCCCAGCATTTT
>-|TRBJ2-7|TRBV19|TRBD2
CASSSRWRGGLYEQYF
TGTGCCAGTAGTTCCCGCTGGCGGGGGGGCCTCTACGAGCAGTACTTC
>-|TRBJ1-1|TRBV19|-
CASSIHPRGDTEAFF
TGTGCCAGTAGTATCCACCCCCGCGGGGACACTGAAGCTTTCTTT
>-|TRBJ2-1|TRBV5-1|TRBD2
CASSLDRAGGVNEQFF
TGCGCCAGCAGCTTGGATCGGGCGGGAGGTGTTAATGAGCAGTTCTTC
>-|TRBJ2-7|TRBV5-4|TRBD2
CASSLTLADSYEQYF
TGTGCCAGCAGCTTAACGCTAGCGGACTCCTACGAGCAGTACTTC
>-|TRBJ2-7|TRBV6-5|TRBD1
CASSSQTGPYEQYF
TGTGCCAGCAGTTCTCAGACAGGGCCCTACGAGCAGTACTTC
>-|TRBJ1-5|TRBV2|TRBD1
CASSRDRGYQPQHF
TGTGCCAGCAGTAGGGACAGGGGTTATCAGCCCCAGCATTTT
>few|TRBJ2-3|TRBV4-2|TRBD2
CASSQDGLAGVDTQYF
TGTGCCAGCAGCCAAGATGGACTAGCGGGAGTAGATACGCAGTATTTT
>-|TRBJ1-5|TRBV19|-
CASSILGSRVSNQPQHF
TGTGCCAGTAGTATATTAGGGAGTCGGGTTAGCAATCAGCCCCAGCATTTT
>-|TRBJ2-3|TRBV29-1|TRBD1
CSVGSETGGTDTQYF
TGCAGCGTTGGGTCCGAGACAGGGGGCACCGATACGCAGTATTTT
>-|TRBJ2-1|TRBV5-1|TRBD1
CASSVGQTSYNEQFF
TGCGCCAGCAGCGTGGGACAGACCAGCTACAATGAGCAGTTCTTC
>-|TRBJ1-5|TRBV28|TRBD1
CASSSLTGGGQPQHF
TGTGCCAGCAGTTCTCTGACAGGGGGCGGGCAGCCCCAGCATTTT
>-|TRBJ2-1|TRBV13|-
CASSSSARSVYEQFF
TGTGCCAGCAGCTCCTCGGCTAGAAGTGTCTATGAGCAGTTCTTC
>-|TRBJ2-5|TRBV11-2|-
CASSLGTQETQYF
TGTGCCAGCAGCTTAGGGACTCAAGAGACCCAGTACTTC
>-|TRBJ2-2|TRBV2|-
CASSDNRAANTGELFF
TGTGCCAGCAGTGACAACAGGGCCGCGAACACCGGGGAGCTGTTTTTT
>few|TRBJ1-5|TRBV7-9|TRBD1
CASKGQGDQPQHF
TGTGCCAGTAAGGGACAGGGCGATCAGCCCCAGCATTTT
>-|TRBJ1-2|TRBV5-1|TRBD1
CASSSTGQGTGYTF
TGCGCCAGCAGCTCGACGGGACAGGGAACAGGCTACACCTTC
>once|TRBJ2-3|TRBV18|-
CASSLATAPDTQYF
TGTGCCAGCTCACTTGCGACAGCCCCAGATACGCAGTATTTT
>-|TRBJ1-5|TRBV6-5|TRBD1
CAARRTGDSNQPQHF
TGTGCCGCCCGCCGGACAGGGGATAGCAATCAGCCCCAGCATTTT
>-|TRBJ1-2|TRBV28|-
CASSPNPNYGYTF
TGTGCCAGCTCTCCTAACCCGAACTATGGCTACACCTTC
>-|TRBJ1-5|TRBV19|-
CASSIGSGGNQPQHF
TGTGCCAGTAGTATAGGATCGGGGGGTAATCAGCCCCAGCATTTT
>-|TRBJ1-2|TRBV4-1|-
CASSQGDLATYGYTF
TGCGCCAGCAGCCAAGGGGACTTGGCGACTTATGGCTACACCTTC
>once|TRBJ2-5|TRBV5-1|TRBD2
CASSLAGRKGETQYF
TGCGCCAGCAGCTTGGCCGGGAGGAAGGGGGAGACCCAGTACTTC
>-|TRBJ1-1|TRBV29-1|-
CSGTGHLNTEAFF
TGCAGCGGCACGGGACACCTGAACACTGAAGCTTTCTTT
>-|TRBJ2-3|TRBV2|-
CASSGQGSTDTQYF
TGTGCCAGTTCAGGTCAGGGAAGCACAGATACGCAGTATTTT
>-|TRBJ2-1|TRBV28|TRBD2
CASSSGGYNEQFF
TGTGCCAGCAGCAGCGGGGGCTACAATGAGCAGTTCTTC